Below, 21 T cell receptor beta chains from the same sample are listed, as sequenced in a study of tumor and adjacent non-tumor tissue in lung cancer. RNA was extracted from bulk tissue without any cell sorting. More than 3 cm separated this lung sample from the edge of the tumor. The library came from three nested PCR rounds adapted from ARM-PCR protocols. TCRdb re-derived calls from the multiplex PCR reads in MiXCR, one entry per CDR3 protein. The data hold tens of thousands of distinct CDR3 sequences, with over 60% observed a single time. The sequenced sample was distant non-tumor lung tissue. The receptors shown here come from a man in his 70s with non-small cell lung cancer.

About this clonotype: It may be a read error: a sequence one base away is much more abundant. The chain recombines TRBV7-3 with TRBJ2-1, with D unresolved. This CDR3 is 13 amino acids long. Germline lookup yields CDR1 SGHTA and CDR2 FQGTGA. CDR3 loop: CVSSLSGNNEQFF. Written as DNA, the CDR3 is TGTGTCAGCAGCTTAAGTGGGAACAATGAGCAGTTCTTC.

The J gene is TRBJ2-1, the V gene TRBV11-2, with D perhaps matching TRBD1 or TRBD2 (6 bases each). The germline V gene has CDR1 SGHAT and CDR2 FQNNGV. V lost 4 bases and J 4 bases, leaving 20 bases between the germline ends. The length of the CDR3 is 17 residues. CDR3: CASSSGLGGRGYNEQFF. The CDR3 DNA reads as TGTGCCAGCAGCTCAGGTCTAGGGGGGCGAGGGTACAATGAGCAGTTCTTC.

As regards this clonotype: At one end, the junction sequence differs from germline, possibly due to a read error. V is TRBV10-3 and J is TRBJ2-3; 12 bases agree with TRBD2. The CDR3 sequence is 15 residues long. Germline loops: CDR1 ENHRY, CDR2 SYGVKD. As DNA, the CDR3 is TGTGCCATCAGCCTAGCGGGGGGGAATGGGGATATGCAGTATTTT. As protein: CAISLAGGNGDMQYF.

This chain uses TRBV6-5 with TRBJ1-2, with 7 bases fitting TRBD1. This CDR3 is 15 amino acids long. Germline CDR1 and CDR2: MNHEY and SVGAGI. Germline trimming cut 0 bases from V and 10 bases from J; bases unmatched to any gene: 11. CDR3 nucleotide sequence: TGTGCCAGCAGTTACTCGATAGGGGGCATGCGTGACTACACCTTC. This sequence encodes CASSYSIGGMRDYTF.

The J gene is TRBJ1-1, the V gene TRBV11-2; no firm D call. Trimming took 4 bases from V and 13 from J, leaving 16 bases between them. The germline V gene encodes CDR1 SGHAT and CDR2 FQNNGV. This CDR3 is built from 12 residues. CDR3 amino acids: CASSSLTRRVFF. DNA of the CDR3: TGTGCCAGCAGCTCTCTCACAAGGAGAGTTTTCTTT.

This clonotype was observed a few times. J is TRBJ1-1 and V is TRBV30; no reliable D call. This CDR3 is built from 14 residues. Germline CDR1 and CDR2: GTSNPN and SVGIG (reference sequence). V lost 3 bases and J 5 bases, leaving 16 bases between the germline ends. CDR3 nucleotides: TGTGCCTGGAGCCGACGACTGGGAGGGACTGAAGCTTTCTTT. This translates into CAWSRRLGGTEAFF.

This clonotype was counted once. The germline gene is not matched at one end of the junction; a read error may be the cause. V and J are TRBV11-2 and TRBJ2-7; tentative D call: TRBD2 (6 bases). Germline loops: CDR1 SGHAT, CDR2 FQNNGV. CDR3 length: 16 residues. The CDR3 coding sequence is TGTGCCAGCAGCCCCCGAGGAGCGGGCGGCTCATACGAGCATTACTTC. This translates into CASSPRGAGGSYEHYF.

Turning to this clonotype: This may be a read error, as it is one base from a much larger clone. The chain has TRBV5-5 and TRBJ2-1; a weak D match, TRBD2 (6 bases). Germline CDR1 SGHKS, CDR2 YYEKEE (reference sequence). There are 15 residues in the CDR3. CDR3 coding DNA: TGTGCCAGCATCTTGCTGGAGGGCCTAAGCAATGAGCAGTTCTTC. Its protein is CASILLEGLSNEQFF.

CDR3 sequence: CASSQPGSRGIAGELFF. The DNA of the CDR3 is TGTGCCAGCAGTCAGCCCGGAAGCAGGGGTATAGCCGGGGAGCTGTTTTTT. The chain couples TRBV6-5 to TRBJ2-2; TRBD1 might be the D (6 bases). The germline V gene encodes CDR1 MNHEY and CDR2 SVGAGI. With 5 bases removed from V and 6 bases from J, the gap between germline ends came to 22 bases. The length of the CDR3 is 17 residues.

A note on this clonotype: Relative to the germline gene, one junction end is altered; a read error may explain this. The V and J genes are TRBV29-1 and TRBJ2-7; 12 positions match TRBD2. The CDR3 has 15 residues. Looked up from germline, CDR1 is SQVTM and CDR2 is ANQGSEA. This chain's CDR3 is CSLEGLAGSTYEQYF. CDR3 in DNA: TGCAGCCTTGAAGGACTAGCGGGAAGTACGTACGAGCAGTACTTC.

Note on this clonotype: This could be a read error, since a much larger clone is one nucleotide away. The V and J genes are TRBV5-1 and TRBJ2-2, with TRBD1 matching 12 bases. CDR1 and CDR2 (germline): SGHRS, YFSETQ. CDR3 length equals 17 residues. The CDR3 nucleotides read TGCGCCAGCAGCAGAGGGACAGGGGGCACCAACACCGGGGAGCTGTTATTT. Amino acid sequence: CASSRGTGGTNTGELLF.

On this clonotype itself: A junction end diverges from the germline sequence, so it may reflect a read error. The chain recombines TRBV7-9 with TRBJ2-1, with D perhaps TRBD2 (5 bases). Germline values: CDR1 SEHNR, CDR2 FQNEAQ (reference sequence). This CDR3 contains 15 residues. The CDR3 reads CARSPPPLGDNGQFF. The DNA of the CDR3 is TGTGCCAGAAGCCCCCCCCCACTAGGTGACAATGGGCAGTTCTTC.

The chain joins TRBV4-1 to TRBJ2-3, with 10 bases lining up with TRBD2. The CDR3 is made up of 18 amino acids. Germline CDR1 reads MGHRA; CDR2 reads YSYEKL. Germline trimming cut 4 bases from V and 2 bases from J; bases unmatched to any gene: 12. This CDR3 reads CASSLRTLGTSDTDTQYF. DNA for the CDR3: TGCGCCAGCAGCCTCCGAACCCTCGGGACTAGCGACACAGATACGCAGTATTTT.

About this clonotype itself: This could be a read error, since a much larger clone is one nucleotide away. This chain uses TRBV29-1 with TRBJ2-3, with D hard to call. Germline V lookup: CDR1 SQVTM, CDR2 ANQGSEA. The CDR3 has 10 amino acids. CDR3 sequence (DNA): TGCAACGCTTTGAGAGATACGCAGTATTTT. Translating it yields CNALRDTQYF.

For this clonotype: Mismatch with germline at one junction end may stem from a read error. The chain combines TRBV29-1 with TRBJ2-1; possible D gene TRBD2, 6 bases. This CDR3 contains 13 residues. CDR1 and CDR2 from the germline V gene are SQVTM and ANQGSEA. The DNA of the CDR3 is TGTAGCGTCTCGGGGAGGTACAGCGATGAGCAGTTCTTC. It specifies CSVSGRYSDEQFF.

The table lists this clonotype with many counts. The CDR3 reads CASTLPGLAGDPFF. The CDR3 DNA is TGTGCCAGCACCCTGCCGGGACTAGCGGGAGACCCGTTCTTC. This chain joins TRBV28 and TRBJ2-1; 14 bases align to TRBD2. This CDR3 spans 14 amino acids. V was clipped by 7 bases and J by 15 bases; unmatched bases: 11. Per the germline V gene, CDR1 is MDHEN and CDR2 is SYDVKM.

This clonotype was seen only a few times. This chain's CDR3 is CASSGGRDYQPQHF. In DNA form, the CDR3 reads TGTGCCAGCAGTGGGGGGCGCGACTATCAGCCCCAGCATTTT. V gene TRBV2 combines with J gene TRBJ1-5; maybe TRBD1 (6 bases). The CDR3 is 14 amino acids. V was shortened by 4 bases and J by 5 bases, with 12 bases between the two germline ends. Per germline, CDR1 SNHLY and CDR2 FYNNEI.

About this clonotype: This may stem from a read error, because a much larger clone lies one nucleotide away. The rearrangement links TRBV7-3 to TRBJ2-2; D is possibly TRBD1 or TRBD2 (6 bases each). Germline loops: CDR1 SGHTA, CDR2 FQGTGA. Trimming stripped 8 bases from V and 5 bases from J, with 21 bases between. The CDR3 is made up of 16 amino acids. As DNA, the CDR3 is TGTGCCAGCGGCTCAATTGCTCAGGGGAGGACCGGGGAGCTGTTTTTT. Translating it yields CASGSIAQGRTGELFF. Looking up the rest from reference TRBV7-3 and TRBJ2-2 gives the full variable domain: GAGVSQTPSNKVTEKGKYVELRCDPISGHTALYWYRQSLGQGPEFLIYFQGTGAADDSGLPNDRFFAVRPEGSVSTLKIQRTERGDSAVYLCASGSIAQGRTGELFFGEGSRLTVL.

About this clonotype: At one of its ends the junction is not consistent with the germline gene, which may arise from a read error. The V call is TRBV11-2, the J call TRBJ1-4; D call uncertain. CDR1 and CDR2 from the germline V gene are SGHAT and FQNNGV. This CDR3 comprises 16 residues. The CDR3 DNA follows: TGTGCCAGCAGCTTGGATCGGCTGGCAACTAATGAAAAGCTGTTTTTT. Amino acid sequence: CASSLDRLATNEKLFF.

For this clonotype: At one of its ends the junction is not consistent with the germline gene, which may arise from a read error. The V gene is TRBV11-2, the J gene TRBJ2-7; D might be TRBD1 (6 bases). The CDR3 sequence is 12 residues long. CDR1 is SGHAT, CDR2 FQNNGV, per germline. The CDR3 DNA reads TGTGCCAACAGCCCCAGGGGTAACGAGCAGTGCTTC. Encoded protein: CANSPRGNEQCF.

Remarks on this clonotype: Since a much larger clone is just one base distant, this may be a read error. This chain connects TRBV10-3 to TRBJ2-1; D possibly corresponds to TRBD2 (6 bases). V was pared by 6 bases and J by 8 bases, with 11 bases between. CDR3 length: 12 residues. CDR1 ENHRY and CDR2 SYGVKD come from the germline V gene. In nucleotides, the CDR3 is TGTGCCATCAGCTGGAGGGGCGATGAGCAGTTCTTC. Translation: CAISWRGDEQFF.